This T cell receptor (beta chain) stems from a study of cytomegalovirus exposure and HLA in healthy donors. Amplification used 60 Vbeta primers and 13 Jbeta primers. Produced via immunoSEQ multiplex PCR; TCRdb's table is partial and in-frame only. Of more than 150,000 clones in the sample, over 70% are singletons; the top ten hold about 2%. Deletions cut 0 bases from V and 2 bases from J, with 9 bases between. Per germline, CDR1 SGHKS and CDR2 YYEKEE (reference sequence). The CDR3 length is 15 residues. This clone was detected only a few times. V is TRBV5-5 and J is TRBJ2-1, with D possibly TRBD1 on 5 matching bases. Sequenced material: PBMCs. This clonotype was sampled from a woman aged 30 to 39 in good health and CMV-seronegative. As DNA, the CDR3 is TGTGCCAGCAGCTTGGTGTCAGGGACCTACAATGAGCAGTTCTTC. This codes for CASSLVSGTYNEQFF.